This T cell receptor (beta chain) is drawn from a study of blood T cell repertoires in COVID-19. Study-wide background: Samples came from the United States, Italy and Spain, spanning acute and convalescent COVID-19. From T cells, B-cell-depleted T cells, or PBMCs came the material, which was cDNA or gDNA.

The protocol was immunoSEQ multiplex PCR, while the TCRdb copy is restricted to in-frame clones and leaves out a portion. Of fewer than 35,000 clones detected, 90% appear once; the ten largest clones hold 7.5% to 8.5%. Trimming shortened V by 7 bases and J by 7 bases, and 23 bases separated the two germline ends. CDR1 and CDR2 from the germline V gene are LNHDA and SQIVND (reference sequence). The CDR3 loop spans 16 amino acids. Sequences were obtained from peripheral blood. The rearrangement uses TRBV19 and TRBJ1-3, with D maybe TRBD1 (6 bases). The origin of this receptor is an older man with active or convalescent COVID-19. CDR3 sequence (DNA): TGTGCCAGTACGTACGGTGGGGGACCGCAGGGGAACACCATATATTTT. Translated: CASTYGGGPQGNTIYF.